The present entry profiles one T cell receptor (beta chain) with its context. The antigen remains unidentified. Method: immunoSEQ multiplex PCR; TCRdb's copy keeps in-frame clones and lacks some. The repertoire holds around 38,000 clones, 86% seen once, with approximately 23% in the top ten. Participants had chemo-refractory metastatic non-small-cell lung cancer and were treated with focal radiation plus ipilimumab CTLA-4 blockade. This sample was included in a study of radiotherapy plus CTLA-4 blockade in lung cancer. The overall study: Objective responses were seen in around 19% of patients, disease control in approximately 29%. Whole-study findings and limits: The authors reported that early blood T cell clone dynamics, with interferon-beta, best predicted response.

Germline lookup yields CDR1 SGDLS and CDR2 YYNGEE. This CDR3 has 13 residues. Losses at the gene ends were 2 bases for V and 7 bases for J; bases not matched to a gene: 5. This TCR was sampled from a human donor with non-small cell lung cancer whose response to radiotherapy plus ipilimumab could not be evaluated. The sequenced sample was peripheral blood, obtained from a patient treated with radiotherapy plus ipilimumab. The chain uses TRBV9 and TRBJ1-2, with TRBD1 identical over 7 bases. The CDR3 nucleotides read TGTGCCAGCAGCGTGGGAACAGGGGTTGGCTACACCTTC. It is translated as CASSVGTGVGYTF.